Detailed here is one T cell receptor beta chain. Its antigen is unknown. Other nucleotide sequences from this sample produce the same CDR3. These data are taken from a study of shared clonotypes between healthy human individuals. Regarding the study as a whole: Shared across several donors were 5% to 6% of the naive CD4 clonotypes.

Clones were read by immunoSEQ multiplex PCR, and TCRdb kept only the in-frame ones, dropping some. Of around 1.4 million clones listed, approximately 98.5% are singletons. Healthy HIV-negative adults with no recent acute infections or vaccinations were recruited as donors. This CDR3 spans 15 amino acids. Germline CDR1 SGHRS, CDR2 YFSETQ. V was clipped by 0 bases and J by 0 bases; unmatched bases: 2. Material for sequencing was naive CD4+ T cells sorted from blood. The subset was: CD45RA+ positively selected. The V and J genes are TRBV5-1 and TRBJ2-7, with 8 positions matching TRBD1. The TCR originated in a man aged 25-45 years in good health. This chain's CDR3 is CASSLGGTGSYEQYF. The CDR3 coding sequence is TGCGCCAGCAGCTTGGGAGGGACAGGCTCCTACGAGCAGTACTTC. The variable domain in full, completed from reference TRBV5-1 and TRBJ2-7, reads KAGVTQTPRYLIKTRGQQVTLSCSPISGHRSVSWYQQTPGQGLQFLFEYFSETQRNKGNFPGRFSGRQFSNSRSEMNVSTLELGDSALYLCASSLGGTGSYEQYFGPGTRLTVT.